A selection of T cell receptor beta chains follows, all from one sample in a study of T-cell memory formation after mild COVID-19. From the 5' RACE reads, TCRdb called clonotypes with MiXCR, one entry per CDR3 protein. Counted here are a few hundred thousand distinct CDR3 sequences, about 20% occurring once; the ten biggest clones make up around 20%. Sample: PBMCs or a T cell subset sorted from them (not recorded which). These receptors were collected from a man younger than 35 who had mild COVID-19 (a few samples of this study predate the infection). Cell type and time point are not known. The conserved cysteine and the conserved F or W are not part of the CDR3 here. Each record gives: V gene, clone size, J gene, CDR3 protein. Clone size is not always given. Where it is, it says once, few, many or a class for expanded clones.

TRBV10-3,NA,TRBJ2-3,AISGIGTGGPSTDTQY
TRBV20-1,few,TRBJ2-5,SANFREETQY
TRBV6-5,few,TRBJ2-3,ASSYSPLRTDTQY
TRBV29-1,NA,TRBJ1-1,SVVESGMRAF
TRBV29-1,few,TRBJ1-1,SVAQGWGMNTEAF
TRBV5-4,few,TRBJ2-6,ASSLPQGVRSGANVLT
TRBV5-1,many,TRBJ2-1,ASSLGGGALDEQF
TRBV29-1,NA,TRBJ2-2,SAGGLAGELF
TRBV3-1,few,TRBJ1-5,ASSFRGNQPQH
TRBV6-5,NA,TRBJ1-3,ASRARSSGNTIY
TRBV6-6,few,TRBJ2-7,ASELAIAHEQY
TRBV5-6,NA,TRBJ2-3,ASSFWRGSDTQY
TRBV5-1,NA,TRBJ2-1,ASSLVLAGNNEQF
TRBV7-6,NA,TRBJ1-5,ASSAGGGNQPQH
TRBV20-1,few,TRBJ1-2,SASPLGQGHYGYT
TRBV27,NA,TRBJ2-6,ASSFLASGANVLT
TRBV6-5,NA,TRBJ2-1,ASSYLQGGNEQF
TRBV7-2,many,TRBJ2-1,ASSLFAGVGNEQF
TRBV15,few,TRBJ1-5,ATSRGEQPQH
TRBV20-1,many,TRBJ2-3,SATNRRGDSTDTQY
TRBV7-3,once,TRBJ2-1,ASATSGGANEQF
TRBV4-3,NA,TRBJ1-1,ASSQDLAHYNTEAF
TRBV29-1,NA,TRBJ2-3,SVEGLDAPDTQY
TRBV7-9,few,TRBJ2-1,ASSSNAMVLF
TRBV27,few,TRBJ1-1,ASSWGQGGTEAF
TRBV28,few,TRBJ2-3,ASSRLGTSTDTQY
TRBV6-1,NA,TRBJ2-2,ASTLRPNTGELF
TRBV7-2,few,TRBJ2-3,ASSSIGGSGVDTQY
TRBV7-2,NA,TRBJ2-7,ASSIGPGEQY
TRBV5-1,few,TRBJ2-3,ASSLRTDSTDTQY
TRBV6-5,few,TRBJ2-2,ASSFGGGPTGELF
TRBV29-1,NA,TRBJ2-5,SDLQGWETQY
TRBV12-3/TRBV12-4,NA,TRBJ2-3,ASSPRLAGLKDTQY
TRBV6-5,NA,TRBJ1-2,ASSGQGAGYT
TRBV12-3/TRBV12-4,NA,TRBJ1-1,ASSSLQGYTEAF
TRBV7-9,few,TRBJ2-3,ASSLVAGGPLTDTQY
TRBV12-3/TRBV12-4,NA,TRBJ1-2,ASSRLSGGDGYT
TRBV7-8,few,TRBJ2-5,ASSPILRARETQY
TRBV20-1,NA,TRBJ1-5,SAPRNTGGFAQPQH
TRBV28,NA,TRBJ2-7,ASRSGGTASYEQY
TRBV15,many,TRBJ2-7,ATSTGLANEQY
TRBV29-1,NA,TRBJ2-6,SVGTGAYTGANVLT
TRBV7-9,NA,TRBJ2-1,AISYGHEQF
TRBV5-1,NA,TRBJ1-2,ASSPAIRGDGYT
TRBV6-2/TRBV6-3,few,TRBJ2-3,ASSTQGVADTQY
TRBV4-2,few,TRBJ2-1,ASSQERQGPLPV
TRBV5-1,few,TRBJ2-4,ASSSGHSGKNIQY
TRBV5-6,few,TRBJ2-3,ASSSTGTRTHTQY
TRBV7-2,NA,TRBJ2-1,ASSLPGARYNEQF
TRBV20-1,NA,TRBJ2-3,SALTSRDTQY
TRBV7-7,NA,TRBJ2-5,ASSEGQGATQY
TRBV7-9,few,TRBJ2-3,ASTPSGGNTDTQY
TRBV24-1,few,TRBJ2-1,ATSDSLWEQF
TRBV30,few,TRBJ2-7,AWSPGEQGAIHEQY